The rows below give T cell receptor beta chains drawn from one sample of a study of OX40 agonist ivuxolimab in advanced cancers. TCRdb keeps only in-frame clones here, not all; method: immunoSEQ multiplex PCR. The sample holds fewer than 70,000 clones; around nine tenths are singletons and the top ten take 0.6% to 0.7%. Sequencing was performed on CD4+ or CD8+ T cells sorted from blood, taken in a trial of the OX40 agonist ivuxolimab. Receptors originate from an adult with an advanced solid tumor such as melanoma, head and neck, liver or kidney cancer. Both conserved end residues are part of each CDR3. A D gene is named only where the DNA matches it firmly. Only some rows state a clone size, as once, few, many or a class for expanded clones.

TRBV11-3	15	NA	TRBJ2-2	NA	TGTGCCAGCAGCTTAGATCTAATAGACGCCGGGGAGCTGTTTTTT	CASSLDLIDAGELFF
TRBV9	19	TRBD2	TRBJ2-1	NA	TGTGCCAGCAGCCTAGGACTAGCGGGAGGTCTAGGGGGATTCAGTGAGCAGTTCTTC	CASSLGLAGGLGGFSEQFF
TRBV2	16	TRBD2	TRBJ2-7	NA	TGTGCCAGCAGGAATCCGGGACTAGCGGAGGGCTACGAGCAGTACTTC	CASRNPGLAEGYEQYF
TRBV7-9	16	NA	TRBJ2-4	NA	TGTGCCAGCAGCCCTCCGGGGTGGGGAGTCAAAAACATTCAGTACTTC	CASSPPGWGVKNIQYF
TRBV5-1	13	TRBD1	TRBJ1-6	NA	TGCGCCAGCAGGGGACAGGAGAATTCACCCCTCCACTTT	CASRGQENSPLHF
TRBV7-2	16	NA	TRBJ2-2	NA	TGTGCCAGCAGTATAGCAACGGGGGTCTACACCGGGGAGCTGTTTTTT	CASSIATGVYTGELFF
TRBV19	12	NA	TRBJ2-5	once	TGTGCCAGCGGGTCCGGAGGCGAGACCCAGTACTTC	CASGSGGETQYF
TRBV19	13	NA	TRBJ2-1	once	TGTGCCAGTAGTAGTGAAGGGTTAAATGAGCAGTTCTTC	CASSSEGLNEQFF
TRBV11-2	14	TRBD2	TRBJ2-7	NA	TGTGCCAGCAGCAAAGCGGGAGCGACCTACGAGCAGTACTTC	CASSKAGATYEQYF
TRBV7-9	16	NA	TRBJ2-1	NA	TGTGCCAGCAGCTTAATGGCCGGACTACCATACAATGAGCAGTTCTTC	CASSLMAGLPYNEQFF
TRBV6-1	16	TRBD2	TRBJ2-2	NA	TGTGCCAGCAGTGAACCAGCGGGAGTAGGGACCGGGGAGCTGTTTTTT	CASSEPAGVGTGELFF
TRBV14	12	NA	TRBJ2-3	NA	TGTGCCAGCAGCCAAGCCAGCCTCGGGCAGTATTTT	CASSQASLGQYF
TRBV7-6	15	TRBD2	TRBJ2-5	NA	TGTGCCAGCAGCCTAGCCGGGACTAGCGCCGAGACCCAGTACTTC	CASSLAGTSAETQYF
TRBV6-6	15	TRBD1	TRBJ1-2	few	TGTGCCAGCAGTCGGGGACAGGGGGCGAACTATGGCTACACCTTC	CASSRGQGANYGYTF
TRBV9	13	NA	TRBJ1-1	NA	TGTGCCAGCAGCGGGACGGGCCTTTCAAAAGCTTTCTTT	CASSGTGLSKAFF
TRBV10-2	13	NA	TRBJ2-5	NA	TGCGCCAGCAGTGATAGGGTACCCAGGACCCAGTACTTC	CASSDRVPRTQYF
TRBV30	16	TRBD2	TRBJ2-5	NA	TGTGCCTGGAGGAGGGGACCAGCGGGAGGGCAAGAGACCCAGTACTTC	CAWRRGPAGGQETQYF
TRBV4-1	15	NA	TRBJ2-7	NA	TGCGCCAGCAGCCAAGTAAGTACAGGGTGGAGCGAGCAGTACTTC	CASSQVSTGWSEQYF
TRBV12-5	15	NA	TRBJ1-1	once	TGTGCTAGTGGTTTGGTACAGGGCGGGATCACTGAAGCTTTCTTT	CASGLVQGGITEAFF
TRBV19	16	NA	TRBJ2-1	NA	TGTGCCAGTAGTATAGGAGGCTTGAGCTCCTACAATGAGCAGTTCTTC	CASSIGGLSSYNEQFF
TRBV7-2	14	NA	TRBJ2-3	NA	TGTGCCAGCAGCTCCTCCGGGGGCACAGATACGCAGTATTTT	CASSSSGGTDTQYF
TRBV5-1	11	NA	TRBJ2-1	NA	TGCGCCAGCAGCTTAGCGAATGAGCAGTTCTTC	CASSLANEQFF
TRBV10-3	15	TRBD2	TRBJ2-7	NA	TGTGCCATCAGTGGGAGACGGGGGGACTCCTACGAGCAGTACTTC	CAISGRRGDSYEQYF
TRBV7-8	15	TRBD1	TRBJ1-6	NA	TGTGCCAGCAGCTTACGATGGGCAGGGGGTTCACCCCTCCACTTT	CASSLRWAGGSPLHF
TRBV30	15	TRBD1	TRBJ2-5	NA	TGTGCCTGGGCACCGGGACAGGGGTTCCAAGAGACCCAGTACTTC	CAWAPGQGFQETQYF
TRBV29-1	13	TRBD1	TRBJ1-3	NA	TGCAGCGTGAGGACAGGCTCCGGAAACACCATATATTTT	CSVRTGSGNTIYF
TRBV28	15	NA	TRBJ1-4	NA	TGTGCCAGCCACTCCGGAGGGATGGCTAATGAAAAACTGTTTTTT	CASHSGGMANEKLFF
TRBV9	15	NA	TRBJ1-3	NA	TGTGCCAGCAGCGGAGAGGGCCGGTCTGGAAACACCATATATTTT	CASSGEGRSGNTIYF
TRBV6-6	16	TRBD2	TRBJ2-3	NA	TGTGCCAGCAGCCGGACTAGCGGGAGGGGCACAGATACGCAGTATTTT	CASSRTSGRGTDTQYF
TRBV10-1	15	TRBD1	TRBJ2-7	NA	TGCGCCAGCAGTGGGGACAGAGCCTTCGTCAACGAGCAGTACTTC	CASSGDRAFVNEQYF
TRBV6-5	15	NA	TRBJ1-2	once	TGTGCCAGCAGTTATACAGGAGTTCCTAACTATGGCTACACCTTC	CASSYTGVPNYGYTF
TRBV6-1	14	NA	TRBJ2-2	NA	TGTGCCAGCAGTCCGGGACACTCGACCGGGGAGCTGTTTTTT	CASSPGHSTGELFF
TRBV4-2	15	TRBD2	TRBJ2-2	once	TGTGCCAGCAGCCAACTAGCGGGAGACACCGGGGAGCTGTTTTTT	CASSQLAGDTGELFF
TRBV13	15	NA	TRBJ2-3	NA	TGTGCCAGCAGCTTACGGGACCTTAGCACAGATACGCAGTATTTT	CASSLRDLSTDTQYF